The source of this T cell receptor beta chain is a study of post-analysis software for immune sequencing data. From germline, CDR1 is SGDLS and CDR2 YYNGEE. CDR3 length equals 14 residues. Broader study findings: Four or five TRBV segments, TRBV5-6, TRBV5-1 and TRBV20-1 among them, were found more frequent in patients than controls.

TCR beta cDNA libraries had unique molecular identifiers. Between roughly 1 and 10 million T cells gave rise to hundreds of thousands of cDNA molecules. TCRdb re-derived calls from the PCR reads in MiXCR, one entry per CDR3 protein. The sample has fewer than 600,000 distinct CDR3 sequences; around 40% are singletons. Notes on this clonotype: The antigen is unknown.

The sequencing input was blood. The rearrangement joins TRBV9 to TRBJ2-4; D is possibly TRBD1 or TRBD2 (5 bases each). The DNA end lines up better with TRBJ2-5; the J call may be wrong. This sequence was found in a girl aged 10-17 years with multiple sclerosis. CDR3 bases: TGTGCCAGCAGCAGTGGGGGAACTCTTGAGACCCAGTACTTC. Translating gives CASSSGGTLETQYF.